The 29 T cell receptor beta chains given below trace back to one sample, sequenced in a study of T cells in Graves' hyperthyroidism and ophthalmopathy. Amplification of TCR beta CDR3 regions used RNA as the template. TCR CDR3 underwent first-round RT-PCR with the HTBI primer set. Each CDR3 protein gets one entry after TCRdb re-called the multiplex PCR reads with MiXCR. Here the sample spans some 350,000 distinct CDR3 sequences, around 15% being singletons. The sample was blood. These receptors all stem from a woman aged 40 to 49 with Graves' ophthalmopathy.

The rearrangement joins TRBV19 to TRBJ1-5; TRBD1 is a possible D gene (6 bases). The CDR3 contains 12 residues. CDR1 LNHDA and CDR2 SQIVND come from the germline V gene (reference sequence). Trimming removed 7 bases at V and 16 bases at J, with 20 bases between. CDR3: CASTSARQVKHF. CDR3 coding DNA: TGTGCCAGTACCTCCGCGCGACAGGTAAAACATTTT. The complete variable domain, with remaining parts taken from reference TRBV19 and TRBJ1-5, reads DGGITQSPKYLFRKEGQNVTLSCEQNLNHDAMYWYRQDPGQGLRLIYYSQIVNDFQKGDIAEGYSVSREKKESFPLTVTSAQKNPTAFYLCASTSARQVKHFGDGTRLSIL.

The table lists this clonotype with many counts. The chain joins TRBV6-1 to TRBJ1-3, with D tentatively TRBD1 (5 bases). Germline V gives CDR1 MNHNS, CDR2 SASEGT. The ends were cut back, 4 bases at V and 0 bases at J, with 7 bases in the middle. This CDR3 has 14 residues. The CDR3 DNA follows: TGTGCCAGCAGTGGACAGACCTCTGGAAACACCATATATTTT. Residues: CASSGQTSGNTIYF.

This clonotype appeared a few times. The rearrangement joins TRBV2 to TRBJ2-7, with D possibly matching TRBD2 (5 bases). V lost 10 bases, J lost 5 bases, and 27 bases lay in between. The CDR3 has 16 residues. Germline V gene sequence: CDR1 SNHLY, CDR2 FYNNEI. The CDR3 DNA reads TGTGCCAACACCTCCCGAGGACTTTATATGAGGGACGAGCAGTACTTC. It codes for CANTSRGLYMRDEQYF.

This chain joins TRBV27 and TRBJ2-7, with D possibly being TRBD2 (6 bases). CDR1 is MNHEY, CDR2 SMNVEV, per germline (reference sequence). Trimming removed 10 bases at V and 2 bases at J, with 18 bases between. CDR3 size: 14 residues. The CDR3 spells CATRDWRDPYEQYF. The DNA of the CDR3 is TGTGCCACCCGCGACTGGCGGGATCCCTACGAGCAGTACTTC.

This clonotype showed up many times. This chain links TRBV3-1 with TRBJ2-3; 7 bases map to TRBD2. The CDR3 totals 17 residues. Germline values: CDR1 LGHDT, CDR2 YNNKEL (reference sequence). After removal of 0 bases from V and 4 bases from J, the junction contained 10 bases not matched to a gene. This chain's CDR3 is CASSQEGLAEPSDTQYF. The CDR3 DNA is TGTGCCAGCAGCCAAGAAGGTCTAGCGGAACCGTCAGATACGCAGTATTTT.

The chain recombines TRBV19 with TRBJ1-2, with D tentatively TRBD1 (6 bases). Germline loops: CDR1 LNHDA, CDR2 SQIVND (reference sequence). This CDR3 comprises 15 residues. Between the trimmed V and J ends, which lost 1 base and 3 bases, there was a span of 12 bases. CDR3 in amino acids: CASSIGTTGYYGYTF. The CDR3 nucleotides are TGTGCCAGTAGTATAGGCACCACAGGGTACTATGGCTACACCTTC.

This clonotype has ten or more counts. J is TRBJ2-7 and V is TRBV6-1; TRBD1 matches 7 bases. V gave up 6 bases and J gave up 6 bases; unmatched junction bases: 5. CDR3 length: 12 amino acids. In germline, CDR1 is MNHNS, CDR2 SASEGT. CDR3 sequence: CASSRDRAEQYF. As DNA, the CDR3 is TGTGCCAGCAGCCGAGACAGGGCCGAGCAGTACTTC.

The V and J genes are TRBV18 and TRBJ1-2; D not certain. CDR1 and CDR2 from the germline V gene are KGHSH and LQKENI. V lost 1 base, J lost 8 bases, and 11 bases lay in between. The CDR3 runs 13 residues. The CDR3 sequence is CASSPRQEGGYTF. The CDR3 DNA reads TGTGCCAGCTCACCACGGCAGGAAGGCGGCTACACCTTC.

The rearrangement links TRBV19 to TRBJ1-4; possibly TRBD1 for D (5 bases). The CDR3 extends over 15 amino acids. Germline loops: CDR1 LNHDA, CDR2 SQIVND (reference sequence). V lost 6 bases to trimming and J lost 5 bases, with 16 bases between them. CDR3 nucleotides: TGTGCCAGTAGGGAAGGATCAAGGGGAAATGAAAAACTGTTTTTT. Translating gives CASREGSRGNEKLFF.

This chain uses TRBV7-2 with TRBJ2-1; D gene unclear. Germline CDR1 and CDR2: SGHTA and FQGNSA. This CDR3 comprises 15 residues. V was pared by 1 base and J by 4 bases, with 11 bases between. CDR3 coding DNA: TGTGCCAGCAGCTTAGAGTACAGCAGATACAATGAGCAGTTCTTC. This encodes CASSLEYSRYNEQFF. The full variable domain, completed using reference TRBV7-2 and TRBJ2-1, is GAGVSQSPSNKVTEKGKDVELRCDPISGHTALYWYRQSLGQGLEFLIYFQGNSAPDKSGLPSDRFSAERTGGSVSTLTIQRTQQEDSAVYLCASSLEYSRYNEQFFGPGTRLTVL.

This clonotype was recorded many times. The gene calls are TRBV27 and TRBJ2-7; 7 bases map to TRBD2. V lost 7 bases, J lost 1 base, and 7 bases stayed unmatched. CDR1 MNHEY and CDR2 SMNVEV come from the germline V gene (reference sequence). The CDR3 runs 14 residues. The CDR3 protein is CASTSSGSSYEQYF. CDR3 nucleotides: TGTGCCAGCACCTCTAGCGGATCATCCTACGAGCAGTACTTC.

This clonotype was recorded at least ten times. V gene TRBV7-2 combines with J gene TRBJ1-3, with a tentative D call TRBD1 (5 bases). The CDR3 has 16 amino acids. Per the germline V gene, CDR1 is SGHTA and CDR2 is FQGNSA. V lost 5 bases to trimming and J lost 1 base, with 15 bases between them. CDR3 protein: CASSRTGRGSGNTIYF. The CDR3 DNA reads TGTGCCAGCAGCCGCACAGGCCGTGGATCTGGAAACACCATATATTTT.

This clonotype was recorded at least ten times. The chain couples TRBV14 to TRBJ1-1; D gene uncertain. The CDR3 is 13 residues long. V lost 5 bases to trimming and J lost 2 bases, with 9 bases between them. CDR1 is SGHDN and CDR2 is FVKESK in the germline V gene. CDR3 sequence (DNA): TGTGCCAGCAGCGAATATTTTAACACTGAAGCTTTCTTT. This codes for CASSEYFNTEAFF. The full variable domain, with the rest looked up from reference TRBV14 and TRBJ1-1, is EAGVTQFPSHSVIEKGQTVTLRCDPISGHDNLYWYRRVMGKEIKFLLHFVKESKQDESGMPNNRFLAERTGGTYSTLKVQPAELEDSGVYFCASSEYFNTEAFFGQGTRLTVV.

In this sample, this clonotype turned up many times. This sequence joins TRBV6-1 and TRBJ1-1; D is perhaps TRBD1 (6 bases). Looked up from germline, CDR1 is MNHNS and CDR2 is SASEGT. Trimming pared 7 bases from V and 1 base from J, leaving 10 bases between. The CDR3 loop spans 13 amino acids. CDR3 DNA: TGTGCCAGCACCTTGGACAGGAACACTGAAGCTTTCTTT. This gives the protein CASTLDRNTEAFF.

Notes on this clonotype: It may be a read error: a sequence one base away is much more abundant. The chain joins TRBV2 to TRBJ2-3, with 12 bases aligning to TRBD2. CDR1 and CDR2 (germline): SNHLY, FYNNEI. Trimming removed 3 bases from V and 10 bases from J; junction bases left unmatched: 14. This CDR3 has 17 residues. The CDR3 DNA reads as TGTGCCAGCAGTGACCCCACCCGGACTAGCGGGGAAGGCGCGCAGTATTTT. Translated: CASSDPTRTSGEGAQYF.

The table lists this clonotype with a few counts. J is TRBJ2-1 and V is TRBV7-9; a possible D gene is TRBD1 (6 bases). V lost 6 bases and J lost 0, with 12 bases in between. Germline CDR1 is SEHNR and CDR2 is FQNEAQ (reference sequence). The CDR3 has 15 residues. The CDR3 region is CASRLDRSSYNEQFF. Here the CDR3 DNA reads TGTGCCAGCAGACTCGACAGGAGCTCCTACAATGAGCAGTTCTTC.

This clonotype appeared many times. The CDR3 DNA reads as TGTGCCAGCAGCACCGGGACTAGCATCTTCAATGAGCAGTTCTTC. It codes for CASSTGTSIFNEQFF. V is TRBV7-2 and J is TRBJ2-1, with 9 nucleotides matching TRBD2. Germline CDR1 SGHTA, CDR2 FQGNSA. Trimming at V came to 5 bases and at J to 6 bases, leaving 8 bases not matched to a gene. CDR3 size: 15 residues. Full variable domain (outside the CDR3, taken from reference TRBV7-2 and TRBJ2-1): GAGVSQSPSNKVTEKGKDVELRCDPISGHTALYWYRQSLGQGLEFLIYFQGNSAPDKSGLPSDRFSAERTGGSVSTLTIQRTQQEDSAVYLCASSTGTSIFNEQFFGPGTRLTVL.

This clonotype was observed a few times. V usage is TRBV19 and J usage is TRBJ2-1; 8 bases map to TRBD2. V gave up 10 bases and J gave up 7 bases; unmatched junction bases: 18. Germline V gene lookup returns CDR1 LNHDA and CDR2 SQIVND (reference sequence). The CDR3 has 16 residues. The CDR3 loop reads CATTKPGGGFFNEQFF. CDR3 coding DNA: TGTGCCACAACCAAACCGGGGGGGGGCTTTTTTAATGAGCAGTTCTTC. Variable domain in full (rest from reference TRBV19 and TRBJ2-1): DGGITQSPKYLFRKEGQNVTLSCEQNLNHDAMYWYRQDPGQGLRLIYYSQIVNDFQKGDIAEGYSVSREKKESFPLTVTSAQKNPTAFYLCATTKPGGGFFNEQFFGPGTRLTVL.

This clonotype appeared many times. The genes are TRBV27 and TRBJ2-7; 12 nucleotides align to TRBD2. J lost 4 bases, V lost 7 bases, and 5 bases had no gene match. The length of the CDR3 is 14 residues. The V gene's germline CDR1 is MNHEY and CDR2 SMNVEV (reference sequence). CDR3 DNA: TGTGCCAGCAAGGAGACTAGCGGGAGATACGAGCAGTACTTC. Protein product: CASKETSGRYEQYF.

This clonotype was recorded many times. V usage is TRBV11-3 and J usage is TRBJ2-1; 7 nucleotides match TRBD2. With V trimmed by 2 bases and J by 3 bases, 7 bases remained unmatched. The germline V gene has CDR1 SGHNT and CDR2 YENEEA. This CDR3 has 16 residues. The CDR3: CASSLRPGGGYNEQFF. CDR3 DNA: TGTGCCAGCAGCTTAAGGCCTGGCGGGGGCTACAATGAGCAGTTCTTC.

The genes are TRBV29-1 and TRBJ2-7; D may correspond to TRBD1 or TRBD2 (6 bases each). The germline gives CDR1 SQVTM, CDR2 ANQGSEA. Trimming removed 2 bases at V and 6 bases at J, with 11 bases between. This CDR3 comprises 12 residues. In DNA form, the CDR3 reads TGCAGCGTTGAAAACAGGGACTGCGAGCAGTACTTC. It translates to CSVENRDCEQYF.

J is TRBJ1-5 and V is TRBV6-2 or TRBV6-3, with D possibly matching TRBD1 (6 bases). Trimming left V 8 bases short and J 4 bases short, with 12 bases between. Looked up from germline, CDR1 is MNHEY and CDR2 is SVGEGT. The CDR3 is made up of 13 amino acids. CDR3 protein: CASRRGANQPQHF. CDR3 sequence (DNA): TGTGCCAGCCGTAGGGGGGCTAATCAGCCCCAGCATTTT.

This clonotype was picked up many times. The chain carries TRBV25-1 and TRBJ2-1; TRBD1 agrees at 9 bases. Trimming cost V 3 bases and J 2 bases; bases outside gene matches: 5. Germline loops: CDR1 MGHDK, CDR2 SYGVNS. The CDR3 is 16 residues long. CDR3 sequence: CASSDPWTGAYNEQFF. The CDR3 DNA follows: TGTGCCAGCAGTGACCCCTGGACAGGGGCCTACAATGAGCAGTTCTTC. Using reference TRBV25-1 and TRBJ2-1 for the parts outside the CDR3, the full variable domain is EADIYQTPRYLVIGTGKKITLECSQTMGHDKMYWYQQDPGMELHLIHYSYGVNSTEKGDLSSESTVSRIRTEHFPLTLESARPSHTSQYLCASSDPWTGAYNEQFFGPGTRLTVL.

This clonotype came up many times. The chain combines TRBV7-9 with TRBJ2-7; D is perhaps TRBD1 (6 bases). The CDR3 is made up of 15 amino acids. From germline, CDR1 is SEHNR and CDR2 FQNEAQ (reference sequence). With 0 bases removed from V and 2 bases from J, the gap between germline ends came to 11 bases. CDR3 amino acids: CASSLAQTGPYEQYF. The CDR3 DNA reads as TGTGCCAGCAGCTTAGCCCAGACAGGACCCTACGAGCAGTACTTC.

This clonotype was detected many times. The chain recombines TRBV20-1 with TRBJ1-5; 10 bases map to TRBD1. This CDR3 comprises 15 residues. V was pared by 1 base and J by 6 bases, with 6 bases of the junction left unmatched. Germline CDR1 and CDR2: DFQATT and SNEGSKA (reference sequence). The CDR3 DNA is TGCAGTGCTAGAGCACCGGGACAGGGGTTTCAGCCCCAGCATTTT. Encoded protein: CSARAPGQGFQPQHF.

This clonotype occurred many times. The chain couples TRBV27 to TRBJ2-7, with D possibly being TRBD1 (6 bases). The CDR3 is 16 residues long. The germline V and J ends were trimmed by 5 bases and 5 bases, with 22 bases remaining between them. Germline lookup yields CDR1 MNHEY and CDR2 SMNVEV (reference sequence). In DNA form, the CDR3 reads TGTGCCAGCAGTCATTATCCCCCGCCAGGGGCCGACGAGCAGTACTTC. Its protein is CASSHYPPPGADEQYF.

This clonotype was detected many times. The J gene is TRBJ1-1, the V gene TRBV30, with D unresolved. The germline V and J ends were trimmed by 7 bases and 6 bases, with 18 bases remaining between them. The CDR3 has 13 residues. CDR1 and CDR2 from the germline V gene are GTSNPN and SVGIG (reference sequence). The CDR3 coding sequence is TGTGCCTCAAAAAGAGGACCCAAGGCTGAAGCTTTCTTT. Protein: CASKRGPKAEAFF.

This clonotype appeared many times. The chain has TRBV20-1 and TRBJ1-1; tentative D call: TRBD1 (5 bases). The V end was cut by 6 bases, the J end by 4 bases, with 18 bases between. Germline loops: CDR1 DFQATT, CDR2 SNEGSKA (reference sequence). There are 14 residues in the CDR3. The CDR3 bases are TGCAGTGCAAGGAAGGGGCCTGGGGGCACTGAAGCTTTCTTT. Residues: CSARKGPGGTEAFF.

The chain employs TRBV6-2 or TRBV6-3 and TRBJ2-3; unclear D gene. This CDR3 is 12 amino acids long. The germline V gene encodes CDR1 MNHEY and CDR2 SVGEGT. With 9 bases removed from V and 5 bases from J, the gap between germline ends came to 12 bases. CDR3 loop: CASRKYKDTQYF. CDR3 coding DNA: TGTGCCAGTAGAAAGTACAAAGATACGCAGTATTTT.